Reported below is one T cell receptor beta chain. The sample holds many counts of this clonotype. It lacks a known antigen. No base quality information exists; no much larger clone differs at one position. Sequences LNHNV (CDR1) and YYDKDF (CDR2) are obtained from the germline V gene (reference sequence). Taken from cysteine to phenylalanine, the CDR3 has 15 residues. Only the CDR3 DNA is retained, 45 bases long and in frame from the first base. V drops 0 bases and J drops 3 bases, leaving 11 bases in between. In the paper's terms, the treatment or condition label means: live attenuated yellow fever vaccine strain. A standard Ficoll-Paque protocol was used to isolate PBMCs from peripheral blood. Dynabeads CD4 and CD8 positive selection kits were used to isolate CD4 and CD8 T-cell fractions. RNA was extracted with TriZol from bulk PBMCs, CD4 and CD8 fractions, and dextramer-positive and dextramer-negative fractions.

The record originates from a study of T cells after yellow fever vaccination (dated by TCRdb to about 2019). With regard to the full study: Libraries from fractions with low cell numbers were prepared with the SMART-Seq v4 Ultra Low Input RNA kit. To follow T-cell clones before and after primary and booster YFV17D yellow fever vaccination, bulk TCR alpha and beta repertoires were sequenced over time. Two healthy male donors made up the cohort, one aged 18 to 29 years and the other aged 30 to 40 years. Blood samples were taken at several timepoints before and after primary and secondary immunization, and bulk PBMC replicates and cell subsets were isolated. Overall study results and their limits: After the booster, most clones that had expanded after primary vaccination were detected again (about 97% of CD4 and about 88% of CD8), suggesting broad maintenance of memory. A small fraction of clonotypes appeared in both the CD4 and CD8 compartments, likely as a result of convergent recombination. Compared with the primary T-cell response, the secondary T-cell response was weaker but faster, peaking on day 5 rather than day 15. Because the study included only a couple of donors, the extent to which the findings can be generalized is limited. Computational filtering was needed because FACS-sorted repertoires could contain abundant contaminating clonotypes from the bulk population.

Sequenced using an Illumina NovaSeq 6000. TCR cDNA was synthesized by 5'RACE template switching, through which a universal primer site and unique molecular identifiers were introduced. Priming of cDNA synthesis was performed from both the TCR alpha and TCR beta constant segments. Libraries were amplified in two PCR steps, with sample barcodes and sequencing adapters added in the second step. Sequencing of libraries was done on Illumina HiSeq 2500 (2x100 bp) or NovaSeq (2x150 bp). Per the source publication's procedure: Reads were demultiplexed and collapsed into UMI consensus sequences with MIGEC, and V(D)J alignment was performed with MiXCR. Vaccine-responding clonotypes were identified with edgeR using replicate PBMC samples, with FDR below 0.01 and a log2 fold change above 5 up to day 15 being required. Each bulk clonotype received a CD4 or CD8 identity based on whether the sequenced CD4 or CD8 repertoire contained that clonotype at higher abundance. TCRdb applied fastp at Q25 and MiXCR to the public reads, then kept only in-frame beta chains. Rows matching on CDR3 protein sequence are summarized as one entry with the most common DNA and genes. The V and J calls reflect TCRdb's pipeline rather than the authors' work. This sample lists about 210,000 distinct CDR3 sequences; more than 3% were detected once. The ten top clones hold around 3% of the sample.

Here the chain combines TRBV15 and TRBJ1-1; the D gene is not confidently resolved. Material: CD4+ T cells sorted from PBMCs, obtained 10 days after the yellow fever booster vaccination. This TCR was recovered from a man younger than 35 who received the YFV17D yellow fever vaccine. The DNA reads TGTGCCACCAGCAGAGACCTGGGGTGGGACACTGAAGCTTTCTTT. It encodes CATSRDLGWDTEAFF.